Below are 21 T cell receptor beta chains sequenced from a single sample in a study of cytomegalovirus exposure and HLA in healthy donors. PCR amplification relied on 60 Vbeta primers (plus 13 Jbeta primers). Using immunoSEQ multiplex PCR, the repertoire was profiled, and TCRdb retains in-frame clones only, with some absent. Seen here are under 200,000 clones, just under 80% observed once, and the top ten hold 1%. The sample taken for sequencing was PBMCs. These TCRs come from a woman in her 50s in good health and CMV-seropositive.

About this clone itself: At one of its ends the junction is not consistent with the germline gene, which may arise from a read error. The chain links TRBV7-9 to TRBJ2-1; 13 bases map to TRBD2. Per germline, CDR1 SEHNR and CDR2 FQNEAQ (reference sequence). CDR3 length: 17 amino acids. This chain's CDR3 is CSSSLGTSGANYNEQFF. CDR3 in DNA: TGTTCCAGCAGCTTAGGGACTAGCGGGGCGAACTACAATGAGCAGTTCTTC.

J is TRBJ1-6 and V is TRBV7-6; 7 bases match TRBD1. From germline, CDR1 is SGHVS and CDR2 FNYEAQ. This CDR3 has 13 residues. Trimming took 4 bases from V and 11 from J; bases not matched to a gene: 5. The CDR3 region is CASSSGGTAPLHF. CDR3 in DNA: TGTGCCAGCAGCTCAGGGGGTACGGCACCCCTCCACTTT.

The chain carries TRBV6-6 and TRBJ2-3, with TRBD2 identical over 11 bases. V lost 8 bases and J lost 2; bases outside the gene matches: 3. The CDR3 sequence is 14 residues long. Germline assignment: CDR1 MNHNY and CDR2 SVGAGI (reference sequence). DNA of the CDR3: TGTGCCAGCCGACTAGCGGGGATCACAGATACGCAGTATTTT. Its translation: CASRLAGITDTQYF.

The genes are TRBV7-2 and TRBJ1-2, with unresolved D. The CDR3 has 12 residues. Germline-derived CDR1 and CDR2 are SGHTA and FQGNSA. V lost 4 bases and J 8 bases, leaving 11 bases between the germline ends. The CDR3: CASSSSGFGYTF. In nucleotides, the CDR3 is TGTGCCAGCAGCTCGTCGGGATTCGGCTACACCTTC. The variable domain in full, with the rest retrieved from reference TRBV7-2 and TRBJ1-2, is GAGVSQSPSNKVTEKGKDVELRCDPISGHTALYWYRQSLGQGLEFLIYFQGNSAPDKSGLPSDRFSAERTGGSVSTLTIQRTQQEDSAVYLCASSSSGFGYTFGSGTRLTVV.

This clone was observed a handful of times. V is TRBV2 and J is TRBJ1-3, with D possibly TRBD1 on 5 matching bases. CDR1 is SNHLY and CDR2 is FYNNEI in the germline V gene. V was clipped by 5 bases and J by 2 bases, with 13 bases between them. The CDR3 loop spans 15 amino acids. This chain's CDR3 is CASSLMGTPGNTIYF. CDR3 sequence (DNA): TGTGCCAGCAGTCTGATGGGGACTCCTGGAAACACCATATATTTT.

The chain has TRBV30 and TRBJ1-3; D gene ambiguous. In germline, CDR1 is GTSNPN, CDR2 SVGIG (reference sequence). The CDR3 has 16 amino acids. V was cut by 3 bases and J by 3 bases, with 18 bases left in between. The CDR3 DNA sequence: TGTGCCTGGAGCCCAAGCAGGTTGGGTCTTGGAAACACCATATATTTT. Translation gives CAWSPSRLGLGNTIYF.

This sequence joins TRBV28 and TRBJ1-2; 7 nucleotides align to TRBD1. Trimming at V came to 5 bases and at J to 4 bases, leaving 13 bases not matched to a gene. The CDR3 consists of 16 residues. Per the germline V gene, CDR1 is MDHEN and CDR2 is SYDVKM. CDR3 amino acids: CASSASPGQRAYGYTF. The CDR3 DNA sequence: TGTGCCAGCAGTGCGTCCCCGGGACAGAGAGCCTATGGCTACACCTTC.

The V call is TRBV6-5, the J call TRBJ2-3; 13 nucleotides match TRBD2. Germline loops: CDR1 MNHEY, CDR2 SVGAGI. After removal of 2 bases from V and 8 bases from J, the junction contained 4 bases not matched to a gene. The CDR3 loop spans 15 amino acids. As DNA, the CDR3 is TGTGCCAGCAGTTACGCGGGACTAGCGGGATCTACGCAGTATTTT. It codes for CASSYAGLAGSTQYF.

The chain is built from TRBV19 and TRBJ2-1; TRBD2 aligns across 7 bases. The CDR3 totals 15 residues. Germline assignment: CDR1 LNHDA and CDR2 SQIVND (reference sequence). The trim removed 8 bases at V and 6 bases at J, leaving 13 bases unmatched. The DNA of the CDR3 is TGTGCCAGTTCCGCGGGGACTAAGTGGGGCAATGAGCAGTTCTTC. Its translation is CASSAGTKWGNEQFF.

This chain links TRBV9 with TRBJ2-7, with 12 bases fitting TRBD2. The V and J ends lost 0 bases and 5 bases, in that order; junction bases with no gene match: 9. The CDR3 runs to 17 residues. Germline V CDR1 and CDR2: SGDLS, YYNGEE. This CDR3 reads CASSVDPGTSGLHEQYF. The CDR3 DNA is TGTGCCAGCAGCGTAGACCCCGGGACTAGCGGGCTTCACGAGCAGTACTTC. The whole variable domain, remainder taken from reference TRBV9 and TRBJ2-7, is DSGVTQTPKHLITATGQRVTLRCSPRSGDLSVYWYQQSLDQGLQFLIQYYNGEERAKGNILERFSAQQFPDLHSELNLSSLELGDSALYFCASSVDPGTSGLHEQYFGPGTRLTVT.

Turning to this clone: An end of the junction differs from the germline gene, which may be a read error. CDR3: CSSRSLQGYDTEAFF. For the CDR3, the DNA is TGTTCCAGCAGATCTTTGCAGGGCTATGACACTGAAGCTTTCTTT. The rearrangement links TRBV7-9 to TRBJ1-1; TRBD1 might be the D (5 bases). The CDR3 has 15 amino acids. CDR1 is SEHNR, CDR2 FQNEAQ, per germline (reference sequence).

This clone was observed a handful of times. The chain employs TRBV10-3 and TRBJ1-3; 7 bases are shared with TRBD1. CDR1 ENHRY and CDR2 SYGVKD come from the germline V gene. The CDR3 is 16 amino acids. V shed 2 bases and J 4 bases; nucleotides not matched to a gene: 8. This CDR3 reads CAISEDRVVAGNTIYF. CDR3 sequence (DNA): TGTGCCATCAGTGAGGACAGGGTGGTAGCCGGAAACACCATATATTTT.

The rearrangement joins TRBV29-1 to TRBJ2-1; a weak D match, TRBD2 (6 bases). Germline V gene sequence: CDR1 SQVTM, CDR2 ANQGSEA. The CDR3 runs 14 residues. The ends were cut back, 8 bases at V and 4 bases at J, with 18 bases in the middle. CDR3 coding DNA: TGCAGCTTGAAGGGGACGGGAGTGTACAATGAGCAGTTCTTC. Translating gives CSLKGTGVYNEQFF.

The genes are TRBV7-9 and TRBJ1-1; 7 positions agree with TRBD1. Germline lookup yields CDR1 SEHNR and CDR2 FQNEAQ (reference sequence). V lost 5 bases, J lost 6 bases, and 9 bases stayed unmatched. The CDR3 contains 14 residues. CDR3: CASSGRQGGAEAFF. DNA for the CDR3: TGTGCCAGCAGCGGCCGACAGGGAGGCGCTGAAGCTTTCTTT.

The V call is TRBV18, the J call TRBJ1-5; D remains ambiguous. CDR3 length: 13 residues. V was shortened by 0 bases and J by 5 bases, with 5 bases between the two germline ends. Germline V gene lookup returns CDR1 KGHSH and CDR2 LQKENI. The DNA for the CDR3 is TGTGCCAGCTCACCACCTGGAGATCAGCCCCAGCATTTT. The encoded protein is CASSPPGDQPQHF.

This clone has only a few counts. The chain links TRBV27 to TRBJ2-7, with 9 bases that match TRBD2. V lost 6 bases, J lost 0 bases, and 18 bases stayed unmatched. Germline assignment: CDR1 MNHEY and CDR2 SMNVEV (reference sequence). The CDR3 is made up of 19 amino acids. The CDR3 is CASRTATSGSYGVSYEQYF. CDR3 bases: TGTGCCAGCAGGACCGCTACTAGCGGGTCCTATGGGGTCTCCTACGAGCAGTACTTC.

The rearrangement joins TRBV28 to TRBJ2-7, with D perhaps matching TRBD2 (5 bases). The ends were cut back, 2 bases at V and 2 bases at J, with 10 bases in the middle. The CDR3 is 14 amino acids. The V gene's germline CDR1 is MDHEN and CDR2 SYDVKM. The CDR3 DNA follows: TGTGCCAGCAGTTTAAGGCTAGCCACCTACGAGCAGTACTTC. Amino acids: CASSLRLATYEQYF. Looking up the rest from reference TRBV28 and TRBJ2-7 gives the full variable domain: DVKVTQSSRYLVKRTGEKVFLECVQDMDHENMFWYRQDPGLGLRLIYFSYDVKMKEKGDIPEGYSVSREKKERFSLILESASTNQTSMYLCASSLRLATYEQYFGPGTRLTVT.

This rearrangement joins TRBV7-2 to TRBJ1-1; D unclear. CDR1 is SGHTA and CDR2 is FQGNSA in the germline V gene. The CDR3 runs to 15 residues. Trimming pared 2 bases from V and 0 bases from J, leaving 10 bases between. DNA of the CDR3: TGTGCCAGCAGCTTATATGGAGGGATGAACACTGAAGCTTTCTTT. Its translation: CASSLYGGMNTEAFF.

The chain employs TRBV7-8 and TRBJ1-2, with no clear D. Deletions cut 1 base from V and 4 bases from J, with 10 bases between. The CDR3 consists of 14 residues. Per the germline V gene, CDR1 is SGHVS and CDR2 is FQNEAQ. The CDR3 sequence is CASSLGADAYGYTF. The CDR3 region has the DNA TGTGCCAGCAGCTTAGGGGCAGACGCCTATGGCTACACCTTC. The full variable domain, its missing parts supplied by reference TRBV7-8 and TRBJ1-2, is GAGVSQSPRYKVAKRGQDVALRCDPISGHVSLFWYQQALGQGPEFLTYFQNEAQLDKSGLPSDRFFAERPEGSVSTLKIQRTQQEDSAVYLCASSLGADAYGYTFGSGTRLTVV.

The chain is built from TRBV7-2 and TRBJ2-1, with TRBD2 matching 9 bases. Trimming at V came to 0 bases and at J to 8 bases, leaving 5 bases not matched to a gene. The germline gives CDR1 SGHTA, CDR2 FQGNSA. The CDR3 consists of 15 residues. The CDR3 DNA sequence: TGTGCCAGCAGCTTAGCTGGACTAGCGACCCATGAGCAGTTCTTC. Protein product: CASSLAGLATHEQFF.

The V gene is TRBV18, the J gene TRBJ2-5, with 9 positions matching TRBD2. Germline loops: CDR1 KGHSH, CDR2 LQKENI. This CDR3 is 16 amino acids long. Unmatched junction bases numbered 10, after V lost 6 bases and J lost 2 bases. This CDR3 reads CASSPVGAGGQETQYF. In nucleotides, the CDR3 is TGTGCCAGCTCCCCCGTGGGAGCGGGAGGTCAAGAGACCCAGTACTTC.